Here is one TCR beta chain with its context. Its target is not known. The source of the sample is a study of T cell repertoires in cytomegalovirus infection. Overall study: Matching HLA type and CMV infection were both indicated by public TCR beta signatures.

TCRdb re-called the reads with MiXCR, one entry per CDR3 protein. The repertoire holds approximately 250,000 distinct CDR3 sequences, around 12% seen once, with 1.5% to 2% in the top ten. Findings of the study overall: The ex vivo response was dominated by HLA-C-restricted CMV-specific TCR beta clonotypes. Summed frequency of public TCR beta families distinguished CMV carriers with the relevant HLA.

The CDR3 is made up of 14 amino acids. J lost 0 bases, V lost 4 bases, and 2 bases had no gene match. Germline CDR1 and CDR2: SGHRS and YFSETQ. The TCR sequence derives from a human donor in good health (CMV status not recorded). Some clones in this sample may be carry-over from other donors' samples. This chain joins TRBV5-1 and TRBJ2-5; TRBD1 aligns across 8 bases. Sequencing was carried out using PBMCs. The CDR3 nucleotides are TGCGCCAGCAGCATGGGACAGGACCAAGAGACCCAGTACTTC. The encoded protein is CASSMGQDQETQYF.